Shown below are 4 T cell receptor beta chains from a single sample sequenced in a study of OX40 agonist ivuxolimab in advanced cancers. Using immunoSEQ multiplex PCR, the repertoire was profiled, and TCRdb retains in-frame clones only, with some absent. The sample carries approximately 61,000 clones, around 89% recorded once. The sample here was CD4+ or CD8+ T cells sorted from blood, taken in a trial of the OX40 agonist ivuxolimab. The source of these receptors is an adult with an advanced solid tumor such as melanoma, head and neck, liver or kidney cancer.

This sequence joins TRBV28 and TRBJ2-2; no definite D call. The CDR3 extends over 15 amino acids. Germline V CDR1 and CDR2: MDHEN, SYDVKM. Between the trimmed V and J ends, which lost 3 bases and 0 bases, there was a span of 8 bases. DNA for the CDR3: TGTGCCAGCAGTTTTGGGCCGTCGAACACCGGGGAGCTGTTTTTT. As protein: CASSFGPSNTGELFF.

V is TRBV4-1 and J is TRBJ2-7; TRBD2 is a possible D gene (6 bases). The CDR3 contains 17 residues. The germline CDR1 and CDR2 sequences are MGHRA and YSYEKL. Deletions cut 4 bases from V and 2 bases from J, with 21 bases between. The CDR3 DNA follows: TGCGCCAGCAGCCCTCATATCGGGGGAGAAATCCCCTACGAGCAGTACTTC. Encoded protein: CASSPHIGGEIPYEQYF.

The chain employs TRBV4-3 and TRBJ1-5, with D unclear. The CDR3 runs to 15 residues. Trimming took off 0 bases at V and 1 base at J, with 7 bases between the two ends. CDR1 and CDR2 from the germline V gene are LGHNA and YSLEER. The CDR3 reads CASSQDGGSNQPQHF. As DNA, the CDR3 is TGCGCCAGCAGCCAAGATGGCGGAAGCAATCAGCCCCAGCATTTT.

This clone showed up just once. V usage is TRBV9 and J usage is TRBJ1-2; 7 bases match TRBD1. The V gene's germline CDR1 is SGDLS and CDR2 YYNGEE. This CDR3 spans 14 amino acids. Trimming cost V 3 bases and J 1 base; bases outside gene matches: 3. The CDR3 nucleotides are TGTGCCAGCAGCGCCGGACAGGATAACTATGGCTACACCTTC. Its translation: CASSAGQDNYGYTF.